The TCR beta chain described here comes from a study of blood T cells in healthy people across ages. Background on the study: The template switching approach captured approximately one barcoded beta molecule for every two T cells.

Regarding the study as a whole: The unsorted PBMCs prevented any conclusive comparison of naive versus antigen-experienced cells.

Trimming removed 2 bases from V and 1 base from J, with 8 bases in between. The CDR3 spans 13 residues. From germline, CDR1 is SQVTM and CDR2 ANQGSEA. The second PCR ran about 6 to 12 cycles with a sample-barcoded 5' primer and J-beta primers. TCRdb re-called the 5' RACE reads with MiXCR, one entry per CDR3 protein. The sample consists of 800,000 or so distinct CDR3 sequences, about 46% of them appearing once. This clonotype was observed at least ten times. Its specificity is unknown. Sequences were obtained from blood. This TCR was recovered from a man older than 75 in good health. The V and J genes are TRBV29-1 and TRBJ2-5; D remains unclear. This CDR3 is CSVEKVAQETQYF. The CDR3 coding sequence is TGCAGCGTTGAAAAGGTGGCCCAAGAGACCCAGTACTTC.